This T cell receptor (beta chain) came from a study of T-cell reconstitution after alpha-beta-depleted transplantation in children. Study outcomes and limitations: At around two months after transplant, the alpha-beta T cells were reportedly derived from several hundred expanded clones that came from non-depleted graft cells.

Preparation of the TCRbeta library involved a method that used unique molecular identifiers. TCRdb re-called the PCR reads through MiXCR, storing one row per CDR3 protein. The sample has hundreds of thousands of distinct CDR3 sequences; 15% to 20% are singletons. In its sample, this clonotype was seen a few times. Its antigen is unidentified. Germline CDR1 SGHTA, CDR2 FQGTGA. The V and J ends lost 5 bases and 1 base, in that order; junction bases with no gene match: 6. The CDR3 extends over 15 amino acids. The source material was PBMCs, mostly from graft donor cells, sampled 360 days after TCRalphabeta/CD19-depleted stem cell transplant. V gene TRBV7-3 combines with J gene TRBJ2-3; TRBD2 matches at 7 bases. This sequence was found in a male patient aged 2-10 years who had a stem cell transplant for acute lymphoblastic leukemia, so the T cells may come from the graft donor. Here the CDR3 DNA reads TGTGCCAGCAGCCTCGCTAGCGGCGGCACAGATACGCAGTATTTT. This translates into CASSLASGGTDTQYF. The entire variable domain, with the rest obtained from reference TRBV7-3 and TRBJ2-3, is as follows: GAGVSQTPSNKVTEKGKYVELRCDPISGHTALYWYRQSLGQGPEFLIYFQGTGAADDSGLPNDRFFAVRPEGSVSTLKIQRTERGDSAVYLCASSLASGGTDTQYFGPGTRLTVL.